Detailed here is one T cell receptor beta chain. TCRbeta library preparation incorporated unique molecular identifiers. TCRdb independently ran MiXCR on the PCR reads; one entry per CDR3 protein. In the table there are about 690,000 distinct CDR3 sequences, roughly 15% of which are singletons. This specimen belongs to a study of T-cell reconstitution after alpha-beta-depleted transplantation in children. The CDR3 length is 14 residues. Trimming took off 3 bases at V and 5 bases at J, with 13 bases between the two ends. CDR1 GTSNPN and CDR2 SVGIG come from the germline V gene (reference sequence). This TCR was recovered from a human donor who donated a stem cell graft to a child with acute myeloid leukemia. The specimen comprised PBMCs from the stem cell graft donor, sampled from the stem cell graft. This sequence joins TRBV30 and TRBJ2-2; D may match TRBD1 or TRBD2 (6 bases each). CDR3 protein: CAWRGGLGTGELFF. The CDR3 nucleotides are TGTGCCTGGAGAGGGGGGCTAGGGACCGGGGAGCTGTTTTTT.